The 27 T cell receptor beta chains below all came from one sample that was sequenced in a study of T cell responses to AZD1222 COVID-19 vaccine. The assay was immunoSEQ multiplex PCR, and TCRdb's table has in-frame clones only and misses some. The sample records 180,000 or so clones, roughly 93% being singletons. Specimen: peripheral blood, collected on day 0 of AZD1222 vaccination. The receptor source for this set is an adult in good health.

V usage is TRBV3-1 (or the pseudogene TRBV3-2) and J usage is TRBJ2-3, with D maybe TRBD2 (6 bases). V shed 4 bases and J shed 5 bases, with 10 bases lying between them. CDR3 length: 13 residues. Germline V CDR1 and CDR2: LGHDT, YNNKEL (reference sequence). For the CDR3, the DNA is TGTGCCAGCAGCCCCCCTAGCGAAGATACGCAGTATTTT. It is translated as CASSPPSEDTQYF.

V usage is TRBV6-5 and J usage is TRBJ1-1; D gene ambiguous. This CDR3 has 12 amino acids. Germline V lookup: CDR1 MNHEY, CDR2 SVGAGI. The V and J ends lost 4 bases and 6 bases respectively, with 9 bases between them. The CDR3: CASSFQYAEAFF. For the CDR3, the DNA is TGTGCCAGCAGTTTCCAGTACGCTGAAGCTTTCTTT.

V is TRBV5-4 and J is TRBJ2-6, with unresolved D. V gave up 6 bases and J gave up 0 bases, with 10 bases separating them. CDR3 length: 15 residues. Germline CDR1 is SGHNT and CDR2 is YYREEE (reference sequence). This CDR3 is CASNPANSGANVLTF. For the CDR3, the DNA is TGTGCCAGCAATCCAGCCAACTCTGGGGCCAACGTCCTGACTTTC.

V and J are TRBV27 and TRBJ1-5, with no clear D. The CDR3 covers 12 residues. Between the trimmed V and J ends, which lost 4 bases and 4 bases, there was a span of 5 bases. Germline values: CDR1 MNHEY, CDR2 SMNVEV (reference sequence). CDR3 amino acids: CASSSQNQPQHF. For the CDR3, the DNA is TGTGCCAGCAGTTCGCAGAATCAGCCCCAGCATTTT.

The chain employs TRBV9 and TRBJ2-3, with D maybe TRBD1 (6 bases). With 0 bases removed from V and 2 bases from J, the gap between germline ends came to 16 bases. Germline CDR1 is SGDLS and CDR2 is YYNGEE. The CDR3 spans 17 residues. This chain's CDR3 is CASSVGGQMRPTDTQYF. The CDR3 DNA is TGTGCCAGCAGCGTAGGGGGACAAATGCGCCCCACAGATACGCAGTATTTT. The full variable domain, with the rest looked up from reference TRBV9 and TRBJ2-3, is DSGVTQTPKHLITATGQRVTLRCSPRSGDLSVYWYQQSLDQGLQFLIQYYNGEERAKGNILERFSAQQFPDLHSELNLSSLELGDSALYFCASSVGGQMRPTDTQYFGPGTRLTVL.

The chain is built from TRBV29-1 and TRBJ2-2; 7 bases align to TRBD1. Germline V gene sequence: CDR1 SQVTM, CDR2 ANQGSEA. The CDR3 extends over 16 amino acids. After removal of 0 bases from V and 3 bases from J, the junction contained 7 bases not matched to a gene. The CDR3 spells CSVEDPQGTYTGELFF. The CDR3 DNA reads as TGCAGCGTTGAAGACCCACAGGGGACCTACACCGGGGAGCTGTTTTTT.

This clone was detected only a few times. This rearrangement joins TRBV5-1 to TRBJ2-3; TRBD2 matches 11 bases. V lost 0 bases, J lost 0 bases, and 3 bases stayed unmatched. This CDR3 is 17 amino acids long. Germline V gene sequence: CDR1 SGHRS, CDR2 YFSETQ. Here the CDR3 DNA reads TGCGCCAGCAGCTTGGGACTAGCGGGGCGTAGCACAGATACGCAGTATTTT. Translation: CASSLGLAGRSTDTQYF.

The chain couples TRBV2 to TRBJ1-4, with 7 bases lining up with TRBD1. This CDR3 is 13 amino acids long. The V and J ends lost 4 bases and 7 bases, in that order; junction bases with no gene match: 3. The germline CDR1 and CDR2 sequences are SNHLY and FYNNEI. This CDR3 reads CASSGHRGEKLFF. CDR3 nucleotide sequence: TGTGCCAGCAGTGGGCACAGGGGTGAAAAACTGTTTTTT.

The chain links TRBV7-9 to TRBJ1-5; D might be TRBD1 (5 bases). Trimming left V 0 bases short and J 1 base short, with 7 bases between. The CDR3 loop spans 15 amino acids. Germline V gene data show CDR1 as SEHNR and CDR2 as FQNEAQ (reference sequence). The CDR3 coding sequence is TGTGCCAGCAGCTTAGCAGCAGGGAGCAATCAGCCCCAGCATTTT. Residues: CASSLAAGSNQPQHF.

Notes on this clone: This sample includes further DNA sequences coding for the same CDR3. The chain couples TRBV6-5 to TRBJ1-4, with D unresolved. This CDR3 is 11 amino acids long. Trimming pared 0 bases from V and 10 bases from J, leaving 3 bases between. CDR1 is MNHEY, CDR2 SVGAGI, per germline. The CDR3 loop reads CASSYSGKLFF. CDR3 DNA sequence: TGTGCCAGCAGTTACTCCGGAAAACTGTTTTTT.

There are a few counts of this clone. The J gene is TRBJ1-1, the V gene TRBV5-1, with D perhaps TRBD1 (5 bases). Trimming removed 1 base from V and 8 bases from J, with 9 bases in between. The CDR3 covers 12 residues. CDR1 is SGHRS, CDR2 YFSETQ, per germline. The CDR3 bases are TGCGCCAGCAGCTTGATGTGGGGCGAAGCTTTCTTT. Translation: CASSLMWGEAFF.

A single count supports this clone. The chain carries TRBV5-1 and TRBJ2-4; the D is unclear. CDR1 SGHRS and CDR2 YFSETQ come from the germline V gene. The CDR3 loop spans 14 amino acids. V was trimmed by 4 bases and J by 5 bases, leaving 13 bases between them. CDR3 bases: TGCGCCAGCAGCCCTAGGGTCGGTGAAAACATTCAGTACTTC. Translation: CASSPRVGENIQYF.

This clone was detected once. The chain combines TRBV6-5 with TRBJ1-2; D unclear. The CDR3 consists of 14 residues. Germline assignment: CDR1 MNHEY and CDR2 SVGAGI. V lost 7 bases, J lost 5 bases, and 17 bases lay in between. CDR3 region: CASTLVGDPYGYTF. CDR3 nucleotide sequence: TGTGCCAGCACCCTGGTCGGGGATCCATATGGCTACACCTTC.

This chain uses TRBV12-5 with TRBJ1-1; maybe TRBD1 (5 bases). The ends were cut back, 2 bases at V and 6 bases at J, with 13 bases in the middle. The germline gives CDR1 LGHNT, CDR2 FRNRAP. The CDR3 loop spans 14 amino acids. The CDR3 region is CASGLWQGVAEAFF. In DNA, the CDR3 is TGTGCTAGTGGTTTGTGGCAGGGTGTGGCTGAAGCTTTCTTT.

This clone occurred a few times. The chain has TRBV10-3 and TRBJ2-1; a possible D gene is TRBD1 (7 bases). There are 13 residues in the CDR3. Trimming took 2 bases from V and 8 from J, leaving 10 bases between them. Looked up from germline, CDR1 is ENHRY and CDR2 is SYGVKD. This CDR3 reads CAISEQGGYEQFF. CDR3 bases: TGTGCCATCAGTGAGCAGGGGGGCTATGAGCAGTTCTTC.

The chain combines TRBV14 with TRBJ2-7; 10 nucleotides align to TRBD1. This CDR3 is built from 14 residues. V was clipped by 2 bases and J by 3 bases; unmatched bases: 1. The V gene's germline CDR1 is SGHDN and CDR2 FVKESK. CDR3 amino acids: CASSQRTGGYEQYF. CDR3 DNA sequence: TGTGCCAGCAGCCAACGGACAGGGGGCTACGAGCAGTACTTC.

Written as DNA, the CDR3 is TGTGCCACCAAGGACAGCCAAAATGCCTATGGCTACACCTTC. Translating it yields CATKDSQNAYGYTF. V and J are TRBV27 and TRBJ1-2; D may be TRBD1 (6 bases). Germline lookup yields CDR1 MNHEY and CDR2 SMNVEV (reference sequence). This CDR3 has 14 residues. Trimming cost V 10 bases and J 4 bases, with 19 bases left between them.

V gene TRBV18 combines with J gene TRBJ2-4; the match to TRBD2 covers 7 bases. Looked up from germline, CDR1 is KGHSH and CDR2 is LQKENI. V shed 4 bases and J 6 bases; nucleotides not matched to a gene: 15. This CDR3 has 17 amino acids. CDR3 bases: TGTGCCAGCTCACGAAACGACGCGGGACTAATCCCAAACATTCAGTACTTC. This translates into CASSRNDAGLIPNIQYF.

This chain uses TRBV12-3 or TRBV12-4 with TRBJ2-2, with D unresolved. The CDR3 loop spans 11 amino acids. The germline V and J ends were trimmed by 3 bases and 7 bases, with 3 bases remaining between them. DNA of the CDR3: TGTGCCAGCAGTTTCCGCGGGGAGCTGTTTTTT. Its translation: CASSFRGELFF.

The chain joins TRBV29-1 to TRBJ2-6; tentatively, D is TRBD1 (5 bases). Germline V gives CDR1 SQVTM, CDR2 ANQGSEA. The CDR3 is 14 residues long. The ends were cut back, 6 bases at V and 0 bases at J, with 9 bases in the middle. DNA for the CDR3: TGCAGCGTGCAACAGGTCTCTGGGGCCAACGTCCTGACTTTC. Encoded protein: CSVQQVSGANVLTF.

The chain recombines TRBV19 with TRBJ2-5; D call uncertain. CDR3 length: 12 amino acids. Per germline, CDR1 LNHDA and CDR2 SQIVND (reference sequence). V shed 4 bases and J shed 1 base, with 4 bases lying between them. CDR3 nucleotides: TGTGCCAGTAGTAGGGGCCAAGAGACCCAGTACTTC. It codes for CASSRGQETQYF.

V is TRBV7-9 and J is TRBJ1-2, with D tentatively TRBD1 (5 bases). V was cut by 2 bases and J by 2 bases, with 6 bases left in between. Looked up from germline, CDR1 is SEHNR and CDR2 is FQNEAQ (reference sequence). This CDR3 has 13 residues. The CDR3 region is CASSLQGNYGYTF. CDR3 DNA sequence: TGTGCCAGCAGCTTACAGGGAAACTATGGCTACACCTTC.

The chain links TRBV30 to TRBJ1-2; no definite D call. The CDR3 consists of 17 residues. Germline V gene data show CDR1 as GTSNPN and CDR2 as SVGIG (reference sequence). Trimming took off 3 bases at V and 0 bases at J, with 20 bases between the two ends. In nucleotides, the CDR3 is TGTGCCTGGAGCTTCCGCGGCCCCGAGGCGGCTAACTATGGCTACACCTTC. This encodes CAWSFRGPEAANYGYTF.

The CDR3 bases are TGTGCTAGTGGTTTTGGCGGGAGGGCCTATTACAATGAGCAGTTCTTC. It codes for CASGFGGRAYYNEQFF. This chain joins TRBV12-5 and TRBJ2-1, with TRBD2 matching 9 bases. The CDR3 contains 16 residues. Germline trimming cut 3 bases from V and 4 bases from J; bases unmatched to any gene: 7. Looked up from germline, CDR1 is LGHNT and CDR2 is FRNRAP.

The J gene is TRBJ1-2, the V gene TRBV13; D is possibly TRBD1 (5 bases). The germline V and J ends were trimmed by 4 bases and 2 bases, with 20 bases remaining between them. Germline loops: CDR1 PRHDT, CDR2 FYEKMQ (reference sequence). The CDR3 loop spans 17 amino acids. CDR3 nucleotide sequence: TGTGCCAGCAGCTCTGGACAAATGAAGCGGCTCAACTATGGCTACACCTTC. Translated: CASSSGQMKRLNYGYTF.

V is TRBV19 and J is TRBJ1-4; D is uncertain. The CDR3 contains 14 residues. Germline V CDR1 and CDR2: LNHDA, SQIVND (reference sequence). V lost 4 bases to trimming and J lost 6 bases, with 12 bases between them. The CDR3 protein is CASSRAVGHEKLFF. CDR3 in DNA: TGTGCCAGTAGTAGAGCAGTGGGTCATGAAAAACTGTTTTTT.

The CDR3 DNA follows: TGTGCCAGCAGTCCGTGGCGCGGACAGGGGAAGACCCAGCCCCAGCATTTT. Residues: CASSPWRGQGKTQPQHF. The chain carries TRBV27 and TRBJ1-5; TRBD1 matches 9 bases. The CDR3 sequence is 17 residues long. The germline CDR1 and CDR2 sequences are MNHEY and SMNVEV (reference sequence). The V gene end was trimmed by 5 bases and the J gene end by 7 bases; junction bases not matched to a gene: 15.